The 15 T cell receptor beta chains given below trace back to one sample, sequenced in a study of blood T cell repertoires in COVID-19 (dated by TCRdb to 2019 to 2021). The library came from the immunoSEQ multiplex PCR assay. This immuneACCESS table, as held by TCRdb, lists in-frame sequences with V and J called but not all clones. Of the missing ones, under half trace to an unresolved V gene in checked studies; the others have no known cause. The table for this sample lists hundreds of thousands of clones; 70% to 90% of them were counted only once. Together, the top ten hold about 2.1% of the sample. The specimen sequenced was PBMCs or T cells enriched from blood (not recorded which). Source of these receptors: a woman aged 18-29 years with acute COVID-19.

The chain combines TRBV20-1 with TRBJ1-2, with a tentative D call TRBD1 (5 bases). Trimming removed 2 bases from V and 6 bases from J, with 7 bases in between. The CDR3 length is 11 residues. CDR1 is DFQATT and CDR2 is SNEGSKA in the germline V gene (reference sequence). The CDR3 region is CSARRQNGYTF. As DNA, the CDR3 is TGCAGTGCTAGAAGACAGAATGGCTACACCTTC.

This chain connects TRBV5-6 to TRBJ1-5; possibly TRBD1 for D (5 bases). CDR3 length: 14 amino acids. Germline V gene lookup returns CDR1 SGHDT and CDR2 YYEEEE. V lost 4 bases to trimming and J lost 4 bases, with 12 bases between them. CDR3 sequence: CASSRGTANQPQHF. As DNA, the CDR3 is TGTGCCAGCAGCCGCGGGACGGCTAATCAGCCCCAGCATTTT.

The chain joins TRBV28 to TRBJ2-1; 10 bases align to TRBD1. This CDR3 comprises 13 residues. J was trimmed by 7 bases and V by 8 bases; bases with no gene match: 5. CDR1 is MDHEN, CDR2 SYDVKM, per germline. CDR3 nucleotide sequence: TGTGCCAGCGGGGGGACAGGGGTGAATGAGCAGTTCTTC. It is translated as CASGGTGVNEQFF.

V and J are TRBV20-1 and TRBJ2-3, with 9 bases matching TRBD2. V lost 3 bases, J lost 1 base, and 11 bases stayed unmatched. This CDR3 is 17 amino acids long. Germline V gene lookup returns CDR1 DFQATT and CDR2 SNEGSKA (reference sequence). CDR3 sequence reads: CSASLAGGKVGTDTQYF. In DNA form, the CDR3 reads TGCAGTGCTAGTTTGGCGGGAGGGAAGGTTGGCACAGATACGCAGTATTTT.

V and J are TRBV27 and TRBJ2-7; possibly TRBD1 for D (6 bases). This CDR3 has 16 amino acids. The germline V gene encodes CDR1 MNHEY and CDR2 SMNVEV (reference sequence). The V end lost 2 bases, the J end lost 3 bases, and 17 bases lay between the germline ends. The CDR3 loop reads CASSLERDTSHYEQYF. The DNA of the CDR3 is TGTGCCAGCAGTTTAGAACGGGACACATCTCACTACGAGCAGTACTTC.

The V and J genes are TRBV11-2 and TRBJ2-1, with 10 bases matching TRBD2. Germline V lookup: CDR1 SGHAT, CDR2 FQNNGV. This CDR3 comprises 18 residues. The V gene end was trimmed by 9 bases and the J gene end by 6 bases; junction bases not matched to a gene: 20. CDR3: CASQKRLAGEGVGNEQFF. CDR3 sequence (DNA): TGTGCCAGTCAAAAGCGGCTAGCGGGAGAAGGGGTAGGCAATGAGCAGTTCTTC.

The V and J genes are TRBV27 and TRBJ1-5; 8 bases are shared with TRBD1. The junction had 7 bases not matched to a gene; V was cut back by 3 bases and J by 3 bases. The CDR3 length is 16 residues. Germline loops: CDR1 MNHEY, CDR2 SMNVEV (reference sequence). Here the CDR3 DNA reads TGTGCCAGCAGTTTGAGAACAGGGGGGGCCAATCAGCCCCAGCATTTT. Protein: CASSLRTGGANQPQHF.

The chain links TRBV11-2 to TRBJ1-4; D unresolved. This CDR3 has 16 residues. The germline V gene has CDR1 SGHAT and CDR2 FQNNGV. V was clipped by 5 bases and J by 0 bases, with 13 bases between them. The CDR3 sequence is CASSPRLEATNEKLFF. The CDR3 DNA sequence: TGTGCCAGCAGCCCTCGACTTGAAGCAACTAATGAAAAACTGTTTTTT.

V and J are TRBV7-9 and TRBJ1-3; D is unresolved. Trimming cost V 2 bases and J 6 bases, with 5 bases left between them. This CDR3 region has 12 residues. Germline CDR1 reads SEHNR; CDR2 reads FQNEAQ (reference sequence). The CDR3 DNA follows: TGTGCCAGCAGCTTACAGGAAAACACCATATATTTT. Its translation is CASSLQENTIYF.

The rearrangement uses TRBV25-1 and TRBJ1-3; D is possibly TRBD1 (6 bases). This CDR3 region has 15 residues. CDR1 and CDR2 from the germline V gene are MGHDK and SYGVNS. V was trimmed by 3 bases and J by 4 bases, leaving 13 bases between them. In DNA form, the CDR3 reads TGTGCCAGCAGTGACACAGGGAGAACAGGAAACACCATATATTTT. Amino acids: CASSDTGRTGNTIYF.

The genes are TRBV5-4 and TRBJ1-6, with D uncertain. Germline loops: CDR1 SGHNT, CDR2 YYREEE (reference sequence). Trimming shortened V by 4 bases and J by 13 bases, and 18 bases separated the two germline ends. The CDR3 sequence is 14 residues long. The CDR3 spells CASSPGISDIPLHF. The CDR3, as DNA: TGTGCCAGCAGCCCCGGGATCTCGGATATTCCCCTCCACTTT. Full variable domain (outside the CDR3, taken from reference TRBV5-4 and TRBJ1-6): ETGVTQSPTHLIKTRGQQVTLRCSSQSGHNTVSWYQQALGQGPQFIFQYYREEENGRGNFPPRFSGLQFPNYSSELNVNALELDDSALYLCASSPGISDIPLHFGNGTRLTVT.

This clone was observed a handful of times. The V call is TRBV19, the J call TRBJ1-4; 12 positions agree with TRBD1. With 7 bases clipped from V and 8 bases from J, the junction kept 11 bases outside the gene matches. The CDR3 loop spans 16 amino acids. Germline V gene data show CDR1 as LNHDA and CDR2 as SQIVND (reference sequence). DNA of the CDR3: TGTGCCAGTACCCACGCGGGACAGGGGGCGCGAGAAAAACTGTTTTTT. This translates into CASTHAGQGAREKLFF.

Here the CDR3 reads CASSQGVSRGAQPQHF. In DNA form, the CDR3 reads TGTGCCAGCAGCCAAGGAGTAAGCAGGGGGGCCCAGCCCCAGCATTTT. V is TRBV4-2 and J is TRBJ1-5, with 7 nucleotides matching TRBD1. Germline V CDR1 and CDR2: LGHNA, YNFKEQ. The ends lost 1 base at V and 7 bases at J; junction bases unmatched: 10. This CDR3 contains 16 residues.

In its sample, this clone was seen a few times. The rearrangement joins TRBV6-2 or TRBV6-3 to TRBJ2-1, with 9 bases matching TRBD1. With 2 bases clipped from V and 8 bases from J, the junction kept 22 bases outside the gene matches. The CDR3 spans 20 residues. Germline CDR1 and CDR2: MNHEY and SVGEGT. The CDR3 DNA follows: TGTGCCAGCAGTTACGAAATTATGAAGTCCGGGACAGGGAGTTCGGATGAGCAGTTCTTC. Its protein product is CASSYEIMKSGTGSSDEQFF.

This clone was recorded only once. The rearrangement uses TRBV30 and TRBJ2-7; TRBD1 is a possible D gene (5 bases). This CDR3 comprises 12 residues. Deletions cut 4 bases from V and 2 bases from J, with 9 bases between. Germline CDR1 reads GTSNPN; CDR2 reads SVGIG (reference sequence). CDR3 sequence: CAWTGKPYEQYF. The CDR3 bases are TGTGCCTGGACAGGGAAACCCTACGAGCAGTACTTC.